The 4 T cell receptor beta chains below come from one sample, sequenced in a study of OX40 agonist ivuxolimab in advanced cancers. Assay used: immunoSEQ multiplex PCR; TCRdb lists only in-frame clones, some missing. The data show 25,000 to 35,000 clones, approximately 84% seen once. Specimen: CD4+ or CD8+ T cells sorted from blood, collected in a trial of the OX40 agonist ivuxolimab. The receptors here all came from an adult with an advanced solid tumor such as melanoma, head and neck, liver or kidney cancer.

The CDR3, as DNA: TGTGCCAGCAGCCTTCGGACAGGGAACTATGGCTACACCTTC. It translates to CASSLRTGNYGYTF. The genes are TRBV9 and TRBJ1-2, with 8 bases that match TRBD1. V dropped 4 bases and J dropped 2; count of bases not matched to a gene: 4. Germline loops: CDR1 SGDLS, CDR2 YYNGEE. This CDR3 comprises 14 residues.

The chain combines TRBV28 with TRBJ2-4; D ambiguous. The CDR3 is 14 residues long. Trimming stripped 5 bases from V and 3 bases from J, with 11 bases between. Germline V gives CDR1 MDHEN, CDR2 SYDVKM. In nucleotides, the CDR3 is TGTGCCAGCAGTACCCCGGGTAACAAAAACATTCAGTACTTC. Its translation: CASSTPGNKNIQYF.

There are a few counts of this clone. This chain joins TRBV16 and TRBJ1-1; weak D call: TRBD1 (5 bases). This CDR3 comprises 14 residues. V was shortened by 0 bases and J by 4 bases, with 9 bases between the two germline ends. The germline CDR1 and CDR2 sequences are KGHSY and FQNENV. CDR3 in amino acids: CASSQSRVGTEAFF. The CDR3 DNA is TGTGCCAGCAGCCAATCCAGGGTGGGCACTGAAGCTTTCTTT. Supplemented by reference TRBV16 and TRBJ1-1, the full variable domain reads GEEVAQTPKHLVRGEGQKAKLYCAPIKGHSYVFWYQQVLKNEFKFLISFQNENVFDETGMPKERFSAKCLPNSPCSLEIQATKLEDSAVYFCASSQSRVGTEAFFGQGTRLTVV.

The rearrangement uses TRBV7-9 and TRBJ1-3; 7 bases are a match to TRBD1. V lost 4 bases and J lost 0; bases outside the gene matches: 6. The CDR3 is 16 residues long. From germline, CDR1 is SEHNR and CDR2 FQNEAQ (reference sequence). In DNA, the CDR3 is TGTGCCAGCAGCTGGGTAGACAGGGACTCTGGAAACACCATATATTTT. It specifies CASSWVDRDSGNTIYF.